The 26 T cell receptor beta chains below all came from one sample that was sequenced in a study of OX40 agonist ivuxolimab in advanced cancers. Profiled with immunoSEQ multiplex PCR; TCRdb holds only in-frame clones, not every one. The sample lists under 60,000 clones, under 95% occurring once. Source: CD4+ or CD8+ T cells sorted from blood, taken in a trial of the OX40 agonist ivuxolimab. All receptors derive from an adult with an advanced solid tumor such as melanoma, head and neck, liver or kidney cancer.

CDR3 in amino acids: CASSLVYGRGGYTF. CDR3 nucleotide sequence: TGTGCCAGCAGCTTAGTGTACGGTCGCGGGGGCTACACCTTC. The rearrangement joins TRBV7-9 to TRBJ1-2; D gene uncertain. The germline V gene has CDR1 SEHNR and CDR2 FQNEAQ (reference sequence). The CDR3 consists of 14 residues. Trimming shortened V by 1 base and J by 8 bases, and 14 bases separated the two germline ends.

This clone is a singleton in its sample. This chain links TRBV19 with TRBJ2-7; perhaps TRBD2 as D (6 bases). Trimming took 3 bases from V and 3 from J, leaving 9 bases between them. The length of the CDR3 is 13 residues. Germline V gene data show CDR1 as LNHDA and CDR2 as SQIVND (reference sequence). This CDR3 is CASSIGGFYEQYF. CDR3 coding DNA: TGTGCCAGTAGTATCGGGGGTTTCTACGAGCAGTACTTC.

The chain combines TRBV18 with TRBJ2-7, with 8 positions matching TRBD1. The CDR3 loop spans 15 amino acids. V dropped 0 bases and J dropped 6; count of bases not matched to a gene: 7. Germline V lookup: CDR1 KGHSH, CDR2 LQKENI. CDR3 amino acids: CASSPPDRALGEQYF. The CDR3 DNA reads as TGTGCCAGCTCACCACCGGACAGGGCACTTGGCGAGCAGTACTTC.

The CDR3 loop is CASSLYGRANEKLFF. The CDR3 nucleotides read TGTGCCAGCAGTTTATACGGACGAGCTAATGAAAAACTGTTTTTT. This chain uses TRBV28 with TRBJ1-4; D gene unclear. The germline gives CDR1 MDHEN, CDR2 SYDVKM. There are 15 residues in the CDR3. Trimming shortened V by 1 base and J by 3 bases, and 9 bases separated the two germline ends.

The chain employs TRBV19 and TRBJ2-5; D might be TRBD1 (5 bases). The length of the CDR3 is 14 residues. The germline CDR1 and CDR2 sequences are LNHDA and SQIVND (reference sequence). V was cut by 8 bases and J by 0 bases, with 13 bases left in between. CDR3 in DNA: TGTGCCAGTTCCACTAACAGGTACCAAGAGACCCAGTACTTC. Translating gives CASSTNRYQETQYF.

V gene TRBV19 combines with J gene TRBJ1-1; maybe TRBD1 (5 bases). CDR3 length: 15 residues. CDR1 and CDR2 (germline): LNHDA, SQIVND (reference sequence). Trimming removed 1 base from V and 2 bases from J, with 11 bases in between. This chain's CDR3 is CASSIVTVGNTEAFF. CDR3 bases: TGTGCCAGTAGTATAGTGACAGTCGGAAACACTGAAGCTTTCTTT.

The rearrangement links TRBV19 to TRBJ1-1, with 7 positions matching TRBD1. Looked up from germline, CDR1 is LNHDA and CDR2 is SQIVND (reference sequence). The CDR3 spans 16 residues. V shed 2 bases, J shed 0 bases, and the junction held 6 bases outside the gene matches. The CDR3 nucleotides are TGTGCCAGTAGTATACGGGACAGAGCTTTGAACACTGAAGCTTTCTTT. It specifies CASSIRDRALNTEAFF.

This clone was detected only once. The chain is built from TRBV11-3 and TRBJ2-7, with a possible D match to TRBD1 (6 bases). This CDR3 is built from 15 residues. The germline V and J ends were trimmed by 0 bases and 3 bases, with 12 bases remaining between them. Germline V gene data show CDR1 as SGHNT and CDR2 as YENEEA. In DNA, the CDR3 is TGTGCCAGCAGCTTAGATTACAGGGAGAACTACGAGCAGTACTTC. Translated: CASSLDYRENYEQYF.

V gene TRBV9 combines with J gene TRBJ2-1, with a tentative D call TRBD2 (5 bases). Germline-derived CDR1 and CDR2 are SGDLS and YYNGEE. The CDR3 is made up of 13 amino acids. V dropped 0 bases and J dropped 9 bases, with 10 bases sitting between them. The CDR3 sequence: CASSVGGKGEQFF. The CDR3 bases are TGTGCCAGCAGCGTAGGAGGGAAGGGTGAGCAGTTCTTC.

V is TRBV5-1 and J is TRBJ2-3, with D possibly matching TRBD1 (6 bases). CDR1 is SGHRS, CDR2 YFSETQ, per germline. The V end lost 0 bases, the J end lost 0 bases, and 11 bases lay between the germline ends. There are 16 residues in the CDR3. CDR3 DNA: TGCGCCAGCAGCTTGGTTCTGGGGGCGAGCACAGATACGCAGTATTTT. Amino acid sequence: CASSLVLGASTDTQYF.

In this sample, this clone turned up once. The CDR3 loop reads CASIPDGYSNQPQHF. The CDR3 coding sequence is TGTGCCAGTATCCCGGACGGGTATAGCAATCAGCCCCAGCATTTT. This chain joins TRBV19 and TRBJ1-5; D is undetermined. This CDR3 is built from 15 residues. Germline loops: CDR1 LNHDA, CDR2 SQIVND (reference sequence). V was shortened by 7 bases and J by 0 bases, with 13 bases between the two germline ends.

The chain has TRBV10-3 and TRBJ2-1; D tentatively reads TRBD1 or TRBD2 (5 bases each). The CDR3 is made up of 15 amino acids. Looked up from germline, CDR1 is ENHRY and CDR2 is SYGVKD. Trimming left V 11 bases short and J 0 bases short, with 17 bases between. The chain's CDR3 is CALGVGPSSYNEQFF. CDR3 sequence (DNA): TGTGCCCTGGGGGTTGGGCCTAGCTCCTACAATGAGCAGTTCTTC.

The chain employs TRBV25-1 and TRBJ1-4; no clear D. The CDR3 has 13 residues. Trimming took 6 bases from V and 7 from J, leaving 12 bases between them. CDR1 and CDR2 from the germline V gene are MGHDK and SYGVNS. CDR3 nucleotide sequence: TGTGCCAGCAGAATAGGATTTCGTGAAAAACTGTTTTTT. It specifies CASRIGFREKLFF.

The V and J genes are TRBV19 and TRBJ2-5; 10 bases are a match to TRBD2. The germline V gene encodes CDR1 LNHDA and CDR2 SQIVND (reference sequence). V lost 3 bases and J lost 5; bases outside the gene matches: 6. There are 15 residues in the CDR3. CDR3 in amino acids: CASSIVAGGLETQYF. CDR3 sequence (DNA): TGTGCCAGTAGTATTGTAGCGGGAGGTCTGGAGACCCAGTACTTC.

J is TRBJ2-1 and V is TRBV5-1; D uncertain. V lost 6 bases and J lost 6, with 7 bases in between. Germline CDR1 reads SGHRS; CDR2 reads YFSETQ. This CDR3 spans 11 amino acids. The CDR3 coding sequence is TGCGCCAGCACATCACTCAATGAGCAGTTCTTC. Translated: CASTSLNEQFF.

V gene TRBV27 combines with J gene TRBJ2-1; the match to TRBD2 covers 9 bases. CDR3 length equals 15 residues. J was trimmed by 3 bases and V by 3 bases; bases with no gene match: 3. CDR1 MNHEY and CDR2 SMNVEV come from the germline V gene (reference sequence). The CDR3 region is CASSFGTSSYNEQFF. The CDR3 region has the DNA TGTGCCAGCAGTTTTGGGACTAGCAGCTACAATGAGCAGTTCTTC.

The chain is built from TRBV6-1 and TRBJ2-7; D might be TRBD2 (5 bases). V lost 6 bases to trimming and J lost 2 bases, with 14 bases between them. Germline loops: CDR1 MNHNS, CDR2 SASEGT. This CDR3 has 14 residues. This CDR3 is CASRIYGSAYEQYF. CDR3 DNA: TGTGCCAGCAGGATTTACGGTAGCGCCTACGAGCAGTACTTC.

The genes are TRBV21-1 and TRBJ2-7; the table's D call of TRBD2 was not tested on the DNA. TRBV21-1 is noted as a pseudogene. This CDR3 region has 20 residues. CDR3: CASSNPGRRPSARSSYEQYF. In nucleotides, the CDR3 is TGTGCCAGCAGCAACCCCGGCCGACGCCCTAGCGCGCGTTCTTCCTACGAGCAGTACTTC.

The chain's CDR3 is CAWRGHLREEKLFF. The CDR3 DNA reads TGTGCCTGGAGGGGACACTTAAGGGAGGAAAAACTGTTTTTT. The V gene is TRBV30, the J gene TRBJ1-4; a weak D match, TRBD1 (6 bases). The germline V gene encodes CDR1 GTSNPN and CDR2 SVGIG (reference sequence). The CDR3 has 14 amino acids. V gave up 3 bases and J gave up 8 bases, with 16 bases separating them.

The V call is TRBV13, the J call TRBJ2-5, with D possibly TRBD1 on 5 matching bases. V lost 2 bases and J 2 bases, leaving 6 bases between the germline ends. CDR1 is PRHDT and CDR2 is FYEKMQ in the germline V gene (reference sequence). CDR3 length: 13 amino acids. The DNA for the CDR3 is TGTGCCAGCAGCTTACGACAGCAAGAGACCCAGTACTTC. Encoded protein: CASSLRQQETQYF.

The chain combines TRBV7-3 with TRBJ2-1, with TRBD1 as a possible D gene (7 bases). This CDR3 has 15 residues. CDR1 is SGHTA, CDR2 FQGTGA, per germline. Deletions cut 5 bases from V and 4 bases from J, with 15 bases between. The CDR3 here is CASSPGGSVYNEQFF. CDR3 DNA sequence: TGTGCCAGCAGCCCAGGGGGGTCGGTTTACAATGAGCAGTTCTTC.

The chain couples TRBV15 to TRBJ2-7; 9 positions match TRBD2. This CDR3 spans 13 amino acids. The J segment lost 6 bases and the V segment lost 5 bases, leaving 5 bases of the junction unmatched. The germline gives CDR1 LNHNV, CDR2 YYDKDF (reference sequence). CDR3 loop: CATSPAGGAEQYF. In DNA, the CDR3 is TGTGCCACCAGCCCAGCGGGGGGCGCCGAGCAGTACTTC.

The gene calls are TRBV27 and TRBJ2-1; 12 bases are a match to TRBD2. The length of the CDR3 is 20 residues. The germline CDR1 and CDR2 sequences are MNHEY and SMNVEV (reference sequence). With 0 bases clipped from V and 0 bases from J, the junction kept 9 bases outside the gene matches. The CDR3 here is CASSLSALAGGLSSYNEQFF. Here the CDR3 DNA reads TGTGCCAGCAGTTTATCGGCCCTAGCGGGAGGGCTAAGCTCCTACAATGAGCAGTTCTTC.

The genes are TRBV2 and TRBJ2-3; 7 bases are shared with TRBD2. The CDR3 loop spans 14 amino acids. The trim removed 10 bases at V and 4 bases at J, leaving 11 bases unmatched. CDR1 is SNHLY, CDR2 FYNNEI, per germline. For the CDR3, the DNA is TGTGCCATCGTTGAGGCGGGAGAAGCAGATACGCAGTATTTT. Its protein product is CAIVEAGEADTQYF.

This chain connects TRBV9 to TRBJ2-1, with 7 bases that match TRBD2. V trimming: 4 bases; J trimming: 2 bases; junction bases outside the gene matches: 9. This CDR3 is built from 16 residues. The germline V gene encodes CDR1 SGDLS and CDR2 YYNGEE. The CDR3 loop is CASSPASSGAYNEQFF. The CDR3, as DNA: TGTGCCAGCAGCCCTGCGTCAAGCGGGGCCTACAATGAGCAGTTCTTC.

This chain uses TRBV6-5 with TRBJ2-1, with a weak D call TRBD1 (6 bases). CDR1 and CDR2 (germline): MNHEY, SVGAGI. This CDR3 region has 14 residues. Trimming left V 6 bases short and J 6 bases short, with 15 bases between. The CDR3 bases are TGTGCCAGCAGGAAAGGGGGACCCGCCAATGAGCAGTTCTTC. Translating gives CASRKGGPANEQFF.